A selection of T cell receptor beta chains follows, all from one sample in a study of T cells in tumors after PD-1 blockade. Method: immunoSEQ multiplex PCR; TCRdb's copy keeps in-frame clones and lacks some. The sample has about 63,000 clones; over 65% are singletons. The specimen comprised PBMCs, sampled after anti-PD-1 treatment. These receptors originate from a human donor with basal cell carcinoma. The CDR3 runs from the conserved cysteine through the conserved F or W. The D gene is left open where the match is weak. Size is stated for part of the rows, as once, few or many counts, or as a class when the clone is expanded.

CDR3 protein	CDR3 DNA	D gene	J gene	V gene	clone size
CASSQEGRGPYNEQFF	TGCGCCAGCAGCCAAGAGGGCAGGGGGCCGTACAATGAGCAGTTCTTC	TRBD1	TRBJ2-1	TRBV4-1	.
CASPTGGCETQYF	TGCGCCAGTCCGACAGGGGGCTGCGAGACCCAGTACTTC	TRBD1	TRBJ2-5	TRBV5-1	.
CASTDQTGDAYGYTF	TGTGCCAGCACCGACCAAACAGGGGACGCCTATGGCTACACCTTC	TRBD1	TRBJ1-2	TRBV28	.
CAWSVQSNQPQHF	TGTGCCTGGAGTGTACAAAGCAATCAGCCCCAGCATTTT	.	TRBJ1-5	TRBV30	.
CASSLGGYSNQPQHF	TGTGCCAGCAGTTTAGGGGGTTATAGCAATCAGCCCCAGCATTTT	.	TRBJ1-5	TRBV27	few
CASSLDRGNYEQYF	TGCGCCAGCAGCCTCGACCGGGGGAACTACGAGCAGTACTTC	.	TRBJ2-7	TRBV4-1	.
CASSVGFSETQYF	TGTGCCAGCAGTGTCGGTTTCAGTGAGACCCAGTACTTC	.	TRBJ2-5	TRBV2	.
CASSLAGLVGGGEEDTQYF	TGTGCCAGCAGCTTAGCGGGTTTGGTCGGGGGGGGCGAGGAAGATACGCAGTATTTT	TRBD2	TRBJ2-3	TRBV7-2	.
CASTTLRDSTDTQYF	TGTGCCAGCACCACTCTTAGGGACTCTACAGATACGCAGTATTTT	.	TRBJ2-3	TRBV28	.
CASSPTANYGYTF	TGTGCCAGCAGCCCGACGGCCAACTATGGCTACACCTTC	.	TRBJ1-2	TRBV3-1/TRBV3-2	.
CASSVVWGAGANVLTF	TGTGCCAGCAGCGTAGTGTGGGGCGCCGGGGCCAACGTCCTGACTTTC	.	TRBJ2-6	TRBV9	.
CSAGETQYF	TGCAGTGCTGGGGAGACCCAGTACTTC	.	TRBJ2-5	TRBV20-1	.
CASSNRGGYEQYF	TGTGCCAGCAGTAACAGGGGGGGCTACGAGCAGTACTTC	.	TRBJ2-7	TRBV11-1	.
CASSLGGQGDGANVLTF	TGTGCCAGCAGCTTAGGAGGACAGGGCGACGGGGCCAACGTCCTGACTTTC	TRBD1	TRBJ2-6	TRBV7-6	.
CATSDPLSLWASDTQYF	TGTGCCACCAGTGACCCACTATCCCTTTGGGCCTCAGATACGCAGTATTTT	.	TRBJ2-3	TRBV24-1	few
CASSDVRLNTEAFF	TGTGCCAGCAGTGATGTCCGACTGAACACTGAAGCTTTCTTT	.	TRBJ1-1	TRBV6-1	few
CASRFRGRYNEQFF	TGTGCCAGCAGATTTAGGGGTAGATACAATGAGCAGTTCTTC	.	TRBJ2-1	TRBV7-2	.
CASSLETGKTGELFF	TGCGCCAGCAGCTTGGAGACAGGGAAGACCGGGGAGCTGTTTTTT	TRBD1	TRBJ2-2	TRBV5-1	.
CASCSRDLYNEQFF	TGTGCCAGCTGTTCCCGGGACCTGTACAATGAGCAGTTCTTC	.	TRBJ2-1	TRBV6-5	.
CASRGAGISYEQYF	TGTGCCAGCCGGGGGGCAGGGATTTCCTACGAGCAGTACTTC	.	TRBJ2-7	TRBV7-2	.
CASSKAGMNTEAFF	TGTGCCAGCAGCAAGGCGGGGATGAACACTGAAGCTTTCTTT	.	TRBJ1-1	TRBV21-1	.
CASSLGTGELFF	TGTGCCAGCAGCCTAGGGACCGGGGAGCTGTTTTTT	.	TRBJ2-2	TRBV28	.
CASSLAGRASGYTF	TGTGCCAGCAGCTTGGCCGGGAGGGCGAGTGGCTACACCTTC	.	TRBJ1-2	TRBV5-4	.
CASSIATVNECYTF	TGTGCCAGCAGTATTGCTACAGTGAATGAATGCTACACCTTC	.	TRBJ1-2	TRBV7-6	once
CASNGGRTDTQYF	TGTGCCAGTAACGGGGGGCGAACAGATACGCAGTATTTT	.	TRBJ2-3	TRBV19	.
CASRYGRGTEAFF	TGTGCCAGCAGGTACGGGCGCGGCACTGAAGCTTTCTTT	.	TRBJ1-1	TRBV12-3/TRBV12-4	once
CASSPLGGSQTPSYNEQFF	TGTGCCAGCAGCCCCTTAGGAGGTAGCCAGACCCCCTCCTACAATGAGCAGTTCTTC	.	TRBJ2-1	TRBV5-5	.
CASSLASGGLLAKNIQYF	TGTGCCAGCAGCTTAGCCAGCGGGGGGCTTCTAGCCAAAAACATTCAGTACTTC	TRBD2	TRBJ2-4	TRBV7-2	.